This T cell receptor beta chain was recorded in a study of cytotoxic CD8 clonotypes in ibrutinib-treated CLL (TCRdb year 2021). Some background on the complete study: The cohort was composed of under 12 relapsed/refractory and around 14 treatment-naive patients; IGHV unmutated status was identified in 17 patients. Response samples were obtained after a median of 12 months of treatment, with a range of roughly 6 to 36 months. Longitudinal samples were obtainable from about 30% of the roughly 90 participants in the trial. Partial responses were observed in approximately 24 patients and complete responses in 2; after a median follow-up of around 68 months, remission was maintained in 14 patients and progression was observed in roughly twelve. Cryopreserved peripheral blood mononuclear cells were collected before treatment, at response, and at either disease progression or sustained remission. An average of 255,043 productive templates and approximately 90,000 productive rearrangements was obtained per sample. Patients were still on ibrutinib when every remission and progressive disease sample was collected. Broader findings and caveats from the paper: Sampling times were not matched between sustained-remission and progressing patients, and lymph node repertoires were not studied. Clonality increased at ibrutinib response, stayed stable in sustained remission, and fell back toward baseline at progression. Public clonotypes were rare and either contracted or stayed stable during treatment, and the rise in clonality at ibrutinib response reflected the expansion of private clonotypes. Baseline clonality exceeded that of age-matched healthy donors and correlated strongly with circulating CD8+ T-cell counts.

On a MiSeq, deep resolution sequencing aimed for a depth between 1 in 1 million and 1 in 200,000 T cells, with each clonotype covered 10x on average. The immunoSEQ hsTCRB Kit was used to generate TCR beta libraries. In the source study's methods: Data were analyzed with ImmunoSEQ Data Assistant and ImmunoSEQ Analyzer, with V, D and J genes assigned per IMGT definitions. Clonality, which ranges from 0 to 1, was calculated by subtracting the normalized Shannon entropy of productive rearrangement frequencies from one. Public clonotype analysis was restricted to overrepresented clonotypes comprising at least 0.05% of each patient's repertoire. Repertoires from some twelve age-matched healthy donors in immuneACCESS were used as clonality controls. TCRdb holds this immuneACCESS table with in-frame rearrangements only. Some clones are missing; in checked studies, unresolved V genes explain under half, and the rest has no known cause. Clonal size and the V and J genes are those of that table, whereas D and trimming came from the DNA. This sample gives 20,000 to 30,000 clones in total; around 69% of them show up just once. The ten largest clones add up to roughly 50% of the sample.

Counted from cysteine to phenylalanine, this CDR3 has 13 amino acids. Only the CDR3 DNA is retained, 39 bases long and in frame from the first base. Trimming removed 4 bases from V and 4 bases from J, leaving 11 bases between the germline ends. The germline V gene specifies SGHDT as CDR1 and YYEEEE as CDR2. This clone was counted a few times. The clone's antigen remains unknown. The record has no base qualities; no much larger clone is one base away. The time point label for this specimen denotes: progressive disease on ibrutinib. For TCR beta library preparation, 1.5 to 2 micrograms of genomic DNA was extracted from cryopreserved PBMCs. Longitudinal blood samples from CLL patients receiving ibrutinib monotherapy were subjected to high-throughput TCR beta sequencing. The patients were enrolled in a single-center, open-label phase 2 trial of ibrutinib monotherapy.

The receptor chain draws on TRBV5-6 and TRBJ1-2, with the D segment identity uncertain. Sequences were derived from PBMCs, sampled at disease progression, from a patient treated with ibrutinib. The TCR sequence derives from a human donor with chronic lymphocytic leukemia. The nucleotides read TGTGCCAGCAGCCCCCCCGGCGGCTATGGCTACACCTTC. Translated, this is CASSPPGGYGYTF.